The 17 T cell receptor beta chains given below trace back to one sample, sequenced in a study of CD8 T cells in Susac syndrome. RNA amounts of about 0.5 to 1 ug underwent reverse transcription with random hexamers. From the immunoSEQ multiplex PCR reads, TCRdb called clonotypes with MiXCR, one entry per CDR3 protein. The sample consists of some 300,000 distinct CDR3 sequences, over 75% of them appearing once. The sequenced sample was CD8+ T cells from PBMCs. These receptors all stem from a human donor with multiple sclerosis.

The CDR3 region has the DNA TGTGCCAGCAGTGAAGTCGGGACCGGGGAGCTGTTTTTT. This sequence encodes CASSEVGTGELFF. The chain is built from TRBV25-1 and TRBJ2-2; D unclear. CDR3 length: 13 residues. With 2 bases removed from V and 5 bases from J, the gap between germline ends came to 6 bases. Germline V gene sequence: CDR1 MGHDK, CDR2 SYGVNS.

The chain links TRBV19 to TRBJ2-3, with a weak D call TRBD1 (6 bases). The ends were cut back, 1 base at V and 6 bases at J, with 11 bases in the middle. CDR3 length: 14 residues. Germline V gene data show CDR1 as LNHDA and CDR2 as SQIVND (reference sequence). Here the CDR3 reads CASSIGGGYDTQYF. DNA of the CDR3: TGTGCCAGTAGTATAGGAGGGGGATACGATACGCAGTATTTT. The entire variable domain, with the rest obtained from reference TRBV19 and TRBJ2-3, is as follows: DGGITQSPKYLFRKEGQNVTLSCEQNLNHDAMYWYRQDPGQGLRLIYYSQIVNDFQKGDIAEGYSVSREKKESFPLTVTSAQKNPTAFYLCASSIGGGYDTQYFGPGTRLTVL.

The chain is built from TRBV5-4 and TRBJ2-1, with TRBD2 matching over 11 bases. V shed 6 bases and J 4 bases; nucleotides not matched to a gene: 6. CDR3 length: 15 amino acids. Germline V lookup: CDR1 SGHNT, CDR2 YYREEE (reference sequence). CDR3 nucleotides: TGTGCCAGCACTCGTTGGACTAGCGGGTACAATGAGCAGTTCTTC. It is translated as CASTRWTSGYNEQFF.

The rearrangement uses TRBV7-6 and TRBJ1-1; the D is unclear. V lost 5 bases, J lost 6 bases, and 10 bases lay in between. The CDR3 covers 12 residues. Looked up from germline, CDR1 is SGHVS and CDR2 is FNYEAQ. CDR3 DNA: TGTGCCAGCAGCCTAAAAGGGTCTGAAGCTTTCTTT. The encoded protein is CASSLKGSEAFF.

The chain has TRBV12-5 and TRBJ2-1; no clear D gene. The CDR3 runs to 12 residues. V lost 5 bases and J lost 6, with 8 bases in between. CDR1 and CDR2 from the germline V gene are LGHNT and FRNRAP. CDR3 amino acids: CASGPALNEQFF. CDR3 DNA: TGTGCTAGTGGTCCCGCTCTCAATGAGCAGTTCTTC.

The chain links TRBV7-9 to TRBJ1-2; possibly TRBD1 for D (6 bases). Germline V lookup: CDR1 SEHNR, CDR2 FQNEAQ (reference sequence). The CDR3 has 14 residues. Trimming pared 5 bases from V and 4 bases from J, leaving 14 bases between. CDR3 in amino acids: CASSPPLDSYGYTF. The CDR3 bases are TGTGCCAGCAGCCCGCCTTTGGACAGCTATGGCTACACCTTC.

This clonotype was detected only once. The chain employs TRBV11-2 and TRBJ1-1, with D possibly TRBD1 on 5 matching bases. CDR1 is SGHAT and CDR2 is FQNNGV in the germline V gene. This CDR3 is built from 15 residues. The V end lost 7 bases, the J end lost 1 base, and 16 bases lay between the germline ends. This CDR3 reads CASTLYPGKNTEAFF. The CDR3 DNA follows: TGTGCCAGCACCCTTTACCCAGGGAAGAACACTGAAGCTTTCTTT.

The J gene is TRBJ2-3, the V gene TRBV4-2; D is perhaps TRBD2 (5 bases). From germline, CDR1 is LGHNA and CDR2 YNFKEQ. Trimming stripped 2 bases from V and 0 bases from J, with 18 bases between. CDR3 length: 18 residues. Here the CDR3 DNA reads TGTGCCAGCAGCCAACAATCTTGGACTGCGTCTAGCACAGATACGCAGTATTTT. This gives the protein CASSQQSWTASSTDTQYF.

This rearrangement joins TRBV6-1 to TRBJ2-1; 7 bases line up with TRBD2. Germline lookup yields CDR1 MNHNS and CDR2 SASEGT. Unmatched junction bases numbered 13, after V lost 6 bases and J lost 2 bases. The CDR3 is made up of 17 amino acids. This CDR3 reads CASSPSWKRDPYNEQFF. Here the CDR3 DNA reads TGTGCCAGCAGCCCCTCTTGGAAGCGGGACCCCTACAATGAGCAGTTCTTC.

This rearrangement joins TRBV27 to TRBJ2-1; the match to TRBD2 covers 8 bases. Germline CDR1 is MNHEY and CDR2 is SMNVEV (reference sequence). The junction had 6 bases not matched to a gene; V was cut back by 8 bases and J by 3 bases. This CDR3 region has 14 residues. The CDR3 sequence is CASRSGNGYNEQFF. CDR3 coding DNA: TGTGCCAGCCGTAGCGGGAACGGCTACAATGAGCAGTTCTTC.

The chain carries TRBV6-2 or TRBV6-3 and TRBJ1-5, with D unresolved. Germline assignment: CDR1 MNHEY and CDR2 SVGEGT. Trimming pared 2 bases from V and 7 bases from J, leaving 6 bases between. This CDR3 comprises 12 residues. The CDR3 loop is CASSYIEQPQHF. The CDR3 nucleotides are TGTGCCAGCAGTTACATAGAGCAGCCCCAGCATTTT.

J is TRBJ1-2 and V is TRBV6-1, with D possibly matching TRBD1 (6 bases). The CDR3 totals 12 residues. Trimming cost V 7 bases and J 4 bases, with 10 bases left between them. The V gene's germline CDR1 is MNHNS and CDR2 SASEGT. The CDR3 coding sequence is TGTGCCAGCAATGAGGGGGTCTATGGCTACACCTTC. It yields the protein CASNEGVYGYTF.

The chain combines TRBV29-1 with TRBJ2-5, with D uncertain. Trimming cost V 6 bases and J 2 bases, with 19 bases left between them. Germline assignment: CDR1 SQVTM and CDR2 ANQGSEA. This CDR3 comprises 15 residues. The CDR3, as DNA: TGCAGCGTAGAAAACCTTAGGGTGCGTCAAGAGACCCAGTACTTC. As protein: CSVENLRVRQETQYF.

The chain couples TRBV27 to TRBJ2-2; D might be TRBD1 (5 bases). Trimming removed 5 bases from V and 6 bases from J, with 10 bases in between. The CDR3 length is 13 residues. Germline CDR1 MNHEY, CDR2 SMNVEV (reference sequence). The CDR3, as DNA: TGTGCCAGCAGTGAATCAGGGCCCGGGGAGCTGTTTTTT. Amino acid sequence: CASSESGPGELFF.

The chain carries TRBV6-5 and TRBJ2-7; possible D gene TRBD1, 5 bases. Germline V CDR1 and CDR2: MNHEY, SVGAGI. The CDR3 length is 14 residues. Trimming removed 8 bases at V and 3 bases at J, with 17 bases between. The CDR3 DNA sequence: TGTGCCAGCTCGAACAGGAACTACCACTACGAGCAGTACTTC. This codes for CASSNRNYHYEQYF.

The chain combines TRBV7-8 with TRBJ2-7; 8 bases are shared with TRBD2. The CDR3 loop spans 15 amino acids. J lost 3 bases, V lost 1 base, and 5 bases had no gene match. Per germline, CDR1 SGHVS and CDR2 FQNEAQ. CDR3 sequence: CASSLVSGRDYEQYF. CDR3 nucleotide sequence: TGTGCCAGCAGCTTAGTAAGCGGGAGAGACTACGAGCAGTACTTC.

CDR3 loop: CASSLFTGLAEQFF. As DNA, the CDR3 is TGTGCCAGCAGTTTATTCACGGGGCTCGCTGAGCAGTTCTTC. This chain joins TRBV27 and TRBJ2-1; D is tentatively TRBD1 or TRBD2 (5 bases each). CDR3 size: 14 residues. From germline, CDR1 is MNHEY and CDR2 SMNVEV (reference sequence). The V gene lost 1 base and the J gene lost 9 bases, with 13 bases spanning the gap.